Only a few counts were recorded for the clone carrying this T cell receptor beta chain. Its antigen is still unknown. A much larger clone sits a single nucleotide away, making a read error possible. In this CDR3 the conserved last residue, phenylalanine or tryptophan, is missing, so a read error is likely. The TCR beta library used iRepertoire HTBI primers with Arm-PCR amplification of CDR3. Via MiXCR, TCRdb re-called the multiplex PCR reads, giving one row per CDR3 protein. The sample yields some 500,000 distinct CDR3 sequences, 13% seen once. The CDR3 extends over 14 amino acids. Looked up from germline, CDR1 is DFQATT and CDR2 is SNEGSKA (reference sequence). The V and J ends lost 5 bases and 2 bases, in that order; junction bases with no gene match: 4. The time point here: newly diagnosed GD, antithyroid drugs for less than 3 months. With RNA extracted from PBMCs as input, the TCR library was made. EDTA tubes received around 9 milliliters of collected peripheral blood.

These data are taken from a study of regulatory T cells in long-lasting Graves disease. Findings of the study overall: Repertoires from persistent disease leaned toward TRBV28, TRBJ1-2 and TRBJ2-5.

The sample was also reused in another study, on T cells in Graves' hyperthyroidism and ophthalmopathy. That source notes: Newly diagnosed hyperthyroidism, duration under 2 months, in patients aged 18 to 65. Using the HTBI primer set, a first-round RT-PCR was run on the TCR CDR3.

The chain links TRBV20-1 to TRBJ2-7; 12 nucleotides match TRBD2. This sequence originates from a man in his thirties or forties with Graves disease. The specimen was peripheral blood mononuclear cells (PBMCs), collected at new diagnosis, from a patient treated with antithyroid drugs. This CDR3 reads CSASTSGSPYEQYS. For the CDR3, the DNA is TGCAGTGCTTCGACTAGCGGGAGTCCCTACGAGCAGTACTCC.